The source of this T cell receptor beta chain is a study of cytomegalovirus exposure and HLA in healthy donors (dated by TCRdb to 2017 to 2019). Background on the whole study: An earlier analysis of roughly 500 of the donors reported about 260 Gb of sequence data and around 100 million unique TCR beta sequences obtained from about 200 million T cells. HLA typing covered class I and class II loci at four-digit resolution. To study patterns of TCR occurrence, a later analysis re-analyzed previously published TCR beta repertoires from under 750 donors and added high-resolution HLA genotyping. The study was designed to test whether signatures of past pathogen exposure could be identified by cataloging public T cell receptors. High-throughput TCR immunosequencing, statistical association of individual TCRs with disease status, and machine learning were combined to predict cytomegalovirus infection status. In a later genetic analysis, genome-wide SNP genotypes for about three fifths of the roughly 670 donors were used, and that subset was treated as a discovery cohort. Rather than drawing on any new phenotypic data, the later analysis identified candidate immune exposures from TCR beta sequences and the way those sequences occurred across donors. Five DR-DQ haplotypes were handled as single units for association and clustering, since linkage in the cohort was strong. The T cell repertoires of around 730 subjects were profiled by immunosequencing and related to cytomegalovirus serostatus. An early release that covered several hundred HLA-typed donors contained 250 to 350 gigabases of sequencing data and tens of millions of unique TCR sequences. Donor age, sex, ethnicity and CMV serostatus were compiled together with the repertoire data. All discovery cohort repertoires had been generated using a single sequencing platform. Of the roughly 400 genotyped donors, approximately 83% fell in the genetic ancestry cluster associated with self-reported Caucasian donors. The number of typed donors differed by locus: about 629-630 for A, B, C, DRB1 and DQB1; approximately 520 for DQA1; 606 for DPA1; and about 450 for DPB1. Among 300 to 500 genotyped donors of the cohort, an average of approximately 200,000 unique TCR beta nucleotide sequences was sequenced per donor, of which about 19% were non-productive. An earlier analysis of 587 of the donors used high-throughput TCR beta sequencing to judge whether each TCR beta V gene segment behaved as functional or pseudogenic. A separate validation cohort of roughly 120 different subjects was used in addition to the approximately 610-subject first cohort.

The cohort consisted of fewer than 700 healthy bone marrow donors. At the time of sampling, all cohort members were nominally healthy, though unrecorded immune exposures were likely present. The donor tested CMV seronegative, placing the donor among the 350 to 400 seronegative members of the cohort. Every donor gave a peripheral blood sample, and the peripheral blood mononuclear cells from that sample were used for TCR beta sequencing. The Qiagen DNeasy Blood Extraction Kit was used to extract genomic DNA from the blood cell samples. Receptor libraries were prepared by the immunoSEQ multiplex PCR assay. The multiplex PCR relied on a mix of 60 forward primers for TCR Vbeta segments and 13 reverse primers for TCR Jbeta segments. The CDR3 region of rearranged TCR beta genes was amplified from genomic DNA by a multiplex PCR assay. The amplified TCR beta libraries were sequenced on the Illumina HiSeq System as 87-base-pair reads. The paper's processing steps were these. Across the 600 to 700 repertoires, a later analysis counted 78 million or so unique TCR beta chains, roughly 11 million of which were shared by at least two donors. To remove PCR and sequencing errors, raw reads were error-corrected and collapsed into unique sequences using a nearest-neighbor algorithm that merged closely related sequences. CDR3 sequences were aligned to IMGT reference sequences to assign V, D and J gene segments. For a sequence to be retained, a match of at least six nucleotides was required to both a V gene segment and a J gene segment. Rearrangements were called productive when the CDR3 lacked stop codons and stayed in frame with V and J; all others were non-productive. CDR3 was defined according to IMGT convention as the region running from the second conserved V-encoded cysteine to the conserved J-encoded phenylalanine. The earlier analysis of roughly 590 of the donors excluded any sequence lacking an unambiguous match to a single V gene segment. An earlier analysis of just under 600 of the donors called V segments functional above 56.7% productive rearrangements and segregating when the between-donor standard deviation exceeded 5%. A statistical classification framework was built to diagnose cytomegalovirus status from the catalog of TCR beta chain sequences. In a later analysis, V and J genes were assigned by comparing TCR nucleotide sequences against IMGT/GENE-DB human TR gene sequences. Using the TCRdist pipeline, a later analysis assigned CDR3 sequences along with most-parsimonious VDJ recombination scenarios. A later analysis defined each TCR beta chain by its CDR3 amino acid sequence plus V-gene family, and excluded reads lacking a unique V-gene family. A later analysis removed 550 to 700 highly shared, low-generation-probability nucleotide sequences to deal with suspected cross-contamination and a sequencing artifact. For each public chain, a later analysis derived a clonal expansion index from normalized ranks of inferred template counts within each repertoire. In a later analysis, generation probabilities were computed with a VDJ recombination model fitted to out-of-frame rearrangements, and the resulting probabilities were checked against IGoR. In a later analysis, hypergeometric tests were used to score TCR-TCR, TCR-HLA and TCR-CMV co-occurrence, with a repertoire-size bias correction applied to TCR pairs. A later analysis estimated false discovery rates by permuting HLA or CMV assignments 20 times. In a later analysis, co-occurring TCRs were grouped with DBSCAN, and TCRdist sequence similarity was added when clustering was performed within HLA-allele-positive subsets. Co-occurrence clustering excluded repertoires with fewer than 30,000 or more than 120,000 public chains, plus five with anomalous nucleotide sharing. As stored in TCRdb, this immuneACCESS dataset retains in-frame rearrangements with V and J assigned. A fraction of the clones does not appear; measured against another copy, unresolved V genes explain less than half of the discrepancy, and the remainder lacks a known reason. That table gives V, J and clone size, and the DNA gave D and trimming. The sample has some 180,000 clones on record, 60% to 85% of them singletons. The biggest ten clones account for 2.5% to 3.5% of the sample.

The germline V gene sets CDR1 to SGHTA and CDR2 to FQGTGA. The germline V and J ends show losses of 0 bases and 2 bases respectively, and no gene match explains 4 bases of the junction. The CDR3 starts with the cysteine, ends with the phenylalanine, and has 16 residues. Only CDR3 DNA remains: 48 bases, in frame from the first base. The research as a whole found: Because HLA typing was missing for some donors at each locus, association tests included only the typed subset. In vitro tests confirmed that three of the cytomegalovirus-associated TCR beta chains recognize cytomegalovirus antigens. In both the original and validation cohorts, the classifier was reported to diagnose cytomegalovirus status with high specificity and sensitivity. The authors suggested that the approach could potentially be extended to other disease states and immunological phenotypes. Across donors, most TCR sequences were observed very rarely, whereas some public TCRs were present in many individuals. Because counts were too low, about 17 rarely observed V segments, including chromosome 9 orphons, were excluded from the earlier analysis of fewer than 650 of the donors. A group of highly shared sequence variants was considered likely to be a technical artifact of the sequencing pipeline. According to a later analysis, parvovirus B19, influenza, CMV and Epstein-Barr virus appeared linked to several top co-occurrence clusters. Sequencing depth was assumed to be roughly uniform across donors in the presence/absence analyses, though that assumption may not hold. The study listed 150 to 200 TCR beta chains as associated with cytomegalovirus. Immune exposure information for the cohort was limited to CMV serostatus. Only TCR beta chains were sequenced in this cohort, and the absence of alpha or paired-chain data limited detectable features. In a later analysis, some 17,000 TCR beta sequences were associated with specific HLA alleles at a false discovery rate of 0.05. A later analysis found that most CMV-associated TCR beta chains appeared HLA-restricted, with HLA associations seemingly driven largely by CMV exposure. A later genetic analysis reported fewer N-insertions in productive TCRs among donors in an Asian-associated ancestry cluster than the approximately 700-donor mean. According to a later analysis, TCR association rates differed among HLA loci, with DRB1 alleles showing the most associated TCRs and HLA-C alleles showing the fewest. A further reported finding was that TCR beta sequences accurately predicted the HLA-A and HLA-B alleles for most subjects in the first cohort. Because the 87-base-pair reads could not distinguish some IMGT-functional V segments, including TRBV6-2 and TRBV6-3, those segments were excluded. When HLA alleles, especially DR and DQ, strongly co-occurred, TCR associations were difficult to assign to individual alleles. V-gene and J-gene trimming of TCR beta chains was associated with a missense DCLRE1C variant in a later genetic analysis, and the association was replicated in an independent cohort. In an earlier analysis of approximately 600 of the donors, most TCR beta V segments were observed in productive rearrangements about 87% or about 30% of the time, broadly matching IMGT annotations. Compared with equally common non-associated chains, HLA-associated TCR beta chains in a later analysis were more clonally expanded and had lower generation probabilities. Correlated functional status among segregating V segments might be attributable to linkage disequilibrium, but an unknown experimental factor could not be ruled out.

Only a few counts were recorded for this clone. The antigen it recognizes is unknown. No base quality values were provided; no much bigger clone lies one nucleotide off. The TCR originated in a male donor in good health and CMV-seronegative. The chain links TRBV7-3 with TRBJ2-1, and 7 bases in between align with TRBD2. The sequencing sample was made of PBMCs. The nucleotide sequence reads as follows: TGTGCCAGCAGCTTAACGGCGGGGGACGCCTACAATGAGCAGTTCTTC. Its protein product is CASSLTAGDAYNEQFF. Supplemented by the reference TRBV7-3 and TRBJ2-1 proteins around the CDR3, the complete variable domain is GAGVSQTPSNKVTEKGKYVELRCDPISGHTALYWYRQSLGQGPEFLIYFQGTGAADDSGLPNDRFFAVRPEGSVSTLKIQRTERGDSAVYLCASSLTAGDAYNEQFFGPGTRLTVL.